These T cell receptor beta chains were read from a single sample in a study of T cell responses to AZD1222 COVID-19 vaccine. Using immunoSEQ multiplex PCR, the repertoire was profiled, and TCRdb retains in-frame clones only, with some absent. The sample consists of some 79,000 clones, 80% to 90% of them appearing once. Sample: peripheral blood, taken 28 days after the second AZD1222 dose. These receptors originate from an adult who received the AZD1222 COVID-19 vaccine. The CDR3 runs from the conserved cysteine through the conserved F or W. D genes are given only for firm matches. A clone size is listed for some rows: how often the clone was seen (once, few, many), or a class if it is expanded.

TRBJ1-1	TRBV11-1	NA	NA	TGTGCCAGCAGGGTTTCGTTGAACACTGAAGCTTTCTTT	CASRVSLNTEAFF
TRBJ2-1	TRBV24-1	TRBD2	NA	TGTGCCACCAGTGCCCCTAGCGGGGCCGGCCTCAATGAGCAGTTCTTC	CATSAPSGAGLNEQFF
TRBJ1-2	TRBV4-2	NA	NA	TGTGCCAGCAGACAGGAGAAGTTTAACTATGGCTACACCTTC	CASRQEKFNYGYTF
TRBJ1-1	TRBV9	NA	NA	TGTGCCAGCAGCCTTGTGAACACTGAAGCTTTCTTT	CASSLVNTEAFF
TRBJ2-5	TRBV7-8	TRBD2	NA	TGTGCCAGCAGGCTGGGTCTAGCGGCAACCCAAGAGACCCAGTACTTC	CASRLGLAATQETQYF
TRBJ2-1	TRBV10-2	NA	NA	TGCGCCAGCACCTCAAACAATGAGCAGTTCTTC	CASTSNNEQFF
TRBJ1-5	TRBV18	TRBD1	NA	TGTGCCAGCTCCCCAGGGGGTCAGCCCCAGCATTTT	CASSPGGQPQHF
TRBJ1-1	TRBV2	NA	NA	TGTGCCAGCAGTGAAGCTTTAGGGGCGAACACTGAAGCTTTCTTT	CASSEALGANTEAFF
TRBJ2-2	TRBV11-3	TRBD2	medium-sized	TGTGCCAGCAGCCCAGAGAGCGGGGGGAACACCGGGGAGCTGTTTTTT	CASSPESGGNTGELFF
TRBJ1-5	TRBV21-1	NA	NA	TGTGCCAGCAGCACGGAGTGCAGAGGTCAGCCCCAGCATTTT	CASSTECRGQPQHF
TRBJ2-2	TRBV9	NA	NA	TGTGCCAGCAGCGCACCTATAATACGAGCGAACACCGGGGAGCTGTTTTTT	CASSAPIIRANTGELFF
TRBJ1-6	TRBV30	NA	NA	TGTGCCTGGAGTGTACCTGGGCGGGGTAATTCACCCCTCCACTTT	CAWSVPGRGNSPLHF
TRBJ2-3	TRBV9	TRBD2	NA	TGTGCCAGCAGCGTAGAGGGGACTAGCGGGGGGTCAGATACGCAGTATTTT	CASSVEGTSGGSDTQYF
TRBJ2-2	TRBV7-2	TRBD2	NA	TGTGCCAGCAGCAATAGCGGGAGCGCGAACACCGGGGAGCTGTTTTTT	CASSNSGSANTGELFF
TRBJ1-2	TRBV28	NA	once	TGTGCCAGCAGCCCCCCCGGGGTGGAAGGCTACACCTTC	CASSPPGVEGYTF
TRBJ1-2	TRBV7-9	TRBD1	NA	TGTGCCAGCAGCACCCCAGGGGGTCTGTATGGCTACACCTTC	CASSTPGGLYGYTF
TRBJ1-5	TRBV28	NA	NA	TGTGCCAGCACCCAAGGGGGCAATCAGCCCCAGCATTTT	CASTQGGNQPQHF
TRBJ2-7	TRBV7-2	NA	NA	TGTGCCAGCAGCTCCGGACTGTCCTTACCCGCCTACGAGCAGTACTTC	CASSSGLSLPAYEQYF
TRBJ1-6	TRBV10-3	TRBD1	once	TGTGCCATCAGTGCTCGCGGACAGGGCGAGGGGAATTCACCCCTCCACTTT	CAISARGQGEGNSPLHF
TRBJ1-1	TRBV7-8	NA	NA	TGTGCCAGCAGCTTAGTCTCAAGGGCAACTGAAGCTTTCTTT	CASSLVSRATEAFF
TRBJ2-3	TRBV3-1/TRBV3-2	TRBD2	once	TGTGCCAGCAGCCAAGTTCGGCCTAGCGGGGAAGATACGCAGTATTTT	CASSQVRPSGEDTQYF
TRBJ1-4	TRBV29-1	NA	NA	TGCAGCGTTGGGGTAGAGGTGGGGTGGGGTGAAAAACTGTTTTTT	CSVGVEVGWGEKLFF
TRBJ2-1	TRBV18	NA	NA	TGTGCCAGCTCACCACGATCTTGGGCATCAATGGATGAGCAGTTCTTC	CASSPRSWASMDEQFF
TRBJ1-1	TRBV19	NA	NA	TGTGCCAGTAGTATAGTTCCCGGGTTAACTGAAGCTTTCTTT	CASSIVPGLTEAFF
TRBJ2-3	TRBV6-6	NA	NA	TGTGCCAGCAGTTGGGGGGATACGCAGTATTTT	CASSWGDTQYF
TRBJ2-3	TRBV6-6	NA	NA	TGTGCCAGCAGTCCCTCGACAGATACGCAGTATTTT	CASSPSTDTQYF
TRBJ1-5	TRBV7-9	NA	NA	TGTGCCAGCAGCTTATTTTCCCAGGGGCCCCAGCATTTT	CASSLFSQGPQHF
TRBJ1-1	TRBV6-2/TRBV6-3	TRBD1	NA	TGTGCCAGCAGTTACTCGCCAGGGGGGACTGAAGCTTTCTTT	CASSYSPGGTEAFF
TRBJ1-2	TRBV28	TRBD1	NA	TGTGCCAGCAGGCAGGGGGTTGAAGGCTACACCTTC	CASRQGVEGYTF
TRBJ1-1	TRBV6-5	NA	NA	TGTGCCAGCAGAACGACCGAGATGAACACTGAAGCTTTCTTT	CASRTTEMNTEAFF
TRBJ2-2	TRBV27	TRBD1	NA	TGTGCCAGCAGTCCGCGGACAGGGGGCGACACCGGGGAGCTGTTTTTT	CASSPRTGGDTGELFF
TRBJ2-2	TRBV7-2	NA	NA	TGTGCCAGCAGCTTTCCCTACGGCACCGGGGAGCTGTTTTTT	CASSFPYGTGELFF
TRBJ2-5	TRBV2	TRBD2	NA	TGTGCCAGCAGTAGACTAGCGGGGCGGGAGACCCAGTACTTC	CASSRLAGRETQYF